The sequence of this TCR beta chain was determined in a study of shared clonotypes between healthy human individuals. Produced via immunoSEQ multiplex PCR; TCRdb's table is partial and in-frame only. This sample yields around 1.9 million clones, of which roughly 95% are seen a single time; under 2% belongs to the top ten. The V end lost 0 bases, the J end lost 3 bases, and 11 bases lay between the germline ends. The CDR3 runs 16 residues. Germline V lookup: CDR1 SGHVS, CDR2 FNYEAQ. This clone was observed a single time. Naivety among CD8 cells was defined by CD45RO negativity and positive CCR7 selection, thereby excluding terminally differentiated effector memory CD45RA+ cells.

V is TRBV7-6 and J is TRBJ2-2; TRBD2 is a possible D gene (6 bases). The receptor's source is a man between 18 and 35 years old in good health. Some clones in this sample may be carry-over from other donors' samples. The sequenced sample was naive CD8+ T cells from PBMCs. CDR3 protein: CASSLAGEADTGELFF. The CDR3 coding sequence is TGTGCCAGCAGCTTAGCGGGGGAGGCAGACACCGGGGAGCTGTTTTTT.